This paragraph reports one T cell receptor beta chain. Its antigen is unknown. The study ran its PCR with 60 Vbeta and 13 Jbeta primers. Clones were sequenced by immunoSEQ multiplex PCR, and TCRdb holds only the in-frame ones, with some missing. Here the sample spans some 110,000 clones, around 10% being singletons. This CDR3 spans 15 amino acids. V dropped 7 bases and J dropped 6; count of bases not matched to a gene: 12. CDR1 is MDHEN and CDR2 is SYDVKM in the germline V gene. The data stem from a study of cytomegalovirus exposure and HLA in healthy donors. General study results and limits: Cytomegalovirus association was listed for around 170 TCR beta chains.

The sequence was obtained from a man aged 25 to 45 in good health and CMV-seronegative. The specimen sequenced was PBMCs. V and J are TRBV28 and TRBJ2-1, with TRBD2 matching 7 bases. In nucleotides, the CDR3 is TGTGCCAGCATCCACGGACTAGGGGTGGCCAATGAGCAGTTCTTC. It yields the protein CASIHGLGVANEQFF.